This T cell receptor beta chain originates from a study of radiotherapy plus CTLA-4 blockade in lung cancer. Study results and caveats: Clones of tumor-derived TCRs expanded in blood after radiotherapy plus ipilimumab.

Focal radiation plus CTLA-4 blockade with ipilimumab was administered to patients who had chemo-refractory metastatic non-small-cell lung cancer. Concerning this clone: Its antigen is unknown.

The data were produced by immunoSEQ multiplex PCR, yet TCRdb's version contains in-frame clones alone and is incomplete. Here the sample spans 55,000 to 80,000 clones, 87% being singletons. Sequenced here: peripheral blood, sampled from a patient treated with radiotherapy plus ipilimumab. The sequence was collected from a human donor with non-small cell lung cancer that progressed on radiotherapy plus ipilimumab.

CDR3 sequence reads: CASSPRLAGGLDEQFF. The CDR3 nucleotides read TGTGCCAGCAGTCCACGACTAGCGGGAGGGTTAGATGAGCAGTTCTTC. The chain combines TRBV2 with TRBJ2-1; 14 bases map to TRBD2. The CDR3 is 16 residues long. V was clipped by 5 bases and J by 8 bases; unmatched bases: 8. Germline V lookup: CDR1 SNHLY, CDR2 FYNNEI.